The 26 T cell receptor beta chains below were found in one sample sequenced in a study of blood T cell repertoires in COVID-19 (dated by TCRdb to 2020 to 2022). Receptors were amplified or captured by the immunoSEQ multiplex PCR assay. Here the immuneACCESS table is served through TCRdb, limited to in-frame sequences with V and J called. Missing clones are a known gap in these copies; in checked studies unresolved V genes cover under half, and the rest lacks a known reason. In this sample the table shows about 170,000 clones, 83% of which occur a single time. The ten largest clones represent about 1.9% of the sample. The sequencing input was peripheral blood. The source of these receptors is a woman of 80 years or more with acute or convalescent COVID-19.

The CDR3 loop is CASSLAAGITNEKLFF. DNA for the CDR3: TGTGCCAGCAGCTTAGCGGCAGGGATAACTAATGAAAAACTGTTTTTT. The chain is built from TRBV7-8 and TRBJ1-4; the D gene is possibly TRBD1 (5 bases). V dropped 0 bases and J dropped 1 base, with 9 bases sitting between them. The CDR3 covers 16 residues. Germline V gene data show CDR1 as SGHVS and CDR2 as FQNEAQ.

The rearrangement uses TRBV2 and TRBJ1-4; D is unresolved. The germline CDR1 and CDR2 sequences are SNHLY and FYNNEI. The CDR3 runs to 13 residues. The germline V and J ends were trimmed by 6 bases and 5 bases, with 10 bases remaining between them. The chain's CDR3 is CASSAFSNEKLFF. The CDR3 DNA follows: TGTGCCAGCAGCGCGTTTTCGAATGAAAAACTGTTTTTT.

The V and J genes are TRBV7-9 and TRBJ1-1, with TRBD1 matching over 7 bases. The germline V gene encodes CDR1 SEHNR and CDR2 FQNEAQ (reference sequence). The CDR3 consists of 13 residues. CDR3 in DNA: TGTGCGACAGGGAGGTCCCTGAACACTGAAGCTTTCTTT. It is translated as CATGRSLNTEAFF.

A few counts support this clone. The chain uses TRBV3-1 (or the pseudogene TRBV3-2) and TRBJ2-1; maybe TRBD1 (5 bases). Trimming removed 0 bases from V and 2 bases from J, with 11 bases in between. The CDR3 is 16 residues long. The V gene's germline CDR1 is LGHDT and CDR2 YNNKEL (reference sequence). In nucleotides, the CDR3 is TGTGCCAGCAGCCAAGATCAGGGTGGCCCCTACAATGAGCAGTTCTTC. This encodes CASSQDQGGPYNEQFF.

This clone was seen only a few times. The rearrangement links TRBV13 to TRBJ2-2; D perhaps matches TRBD1 (6 bases). Per the germline V gene, CDR1 is PRHDT and CDR2 is FYEKMQ (reference sequence). CDR3 length: 19 residues. The CDR3 loop is CASTSTQGIARWPTGELFF. CDR3 coding DNA: TGTGCTTCAACCAGCACCCAGGGGATCGCACGGTGGCCAACCGGGGAGCTGTTTTTT.

The rearrangement links TRBV9 to TRBJ2-3; TRBD1 aligns across 10 bases. The CDR3 sequence is 16 residues long. Germline assignment: CDR1 SGDLS and CDR2 YYNGEE. Unmatched junction bases numbered 3, after V lost 1 base and J lost 1 base. The CDR3 coding sequence is TGTGCCAGCAGCGTACTGGGGACAGGGGGCACAGATACGCAGTATTTT. It translates to CASSVLGTGGTDTQYF. Supplemented by reference TRBV9 and TRBJ2-3, the full variable domain reads DSGVTQTPKHLITATGQRVTLRCSPRSGDLSVYWYQQSLDQGLQFLIQYYNGEERAKGNILERFSAQQFPDLHSELNLSSLELGDSALYFCASSVLGTGGTDTQYFGPGTRLTVL.

V and J are TRBV3-1 (or the pseudogene TRBV3-2) and TRBJ2-2, with D uncertain. Germline V gene data show CDR1 as LGHDT and CDR2 as YNNKEL (reference sequence). The CDR3 has 15 residues. V was shortened by 2 bases and J by 1 base, with 8 bases between the two germline ends. The CDR3 DNA reads as TGTGCCAGCAGCCAAAATAGACAGAACACCGGGGAGCTGTTTTTT. Its protein product is CASSQNRQNTGELFF.

This clone appeared a few times. This sequence joins TRBV2 and TRBJ1-1; weak D call: TRBD1 (5 bases). The germline gives CDR1 SNHLY, CDR2 FYNNEI. CDR3 length: 13 residues. V lost 4 bases and J lost 4, with 10 bases in between. The CDR3 reads CASSGQGFTEAFF. Written as DNA, the CDR3 is TGTGCCAGCAGTGGGCAGGGTTTCACTGAAGCTTTCTTT.

This chain connects TRBV24-1 to TRBJ2-2, with 10 bases matching TRBD2. Germline CDR1 KGHDR, CDR2 SFDVKD. The CDR3 is 15 amino acids. V shed 6 bases, J shed 2 bases, and the junction held 2 bases outside the gene matches. Here the CDR3 DNA reads TGTGCCACCAGTAGCGGGGGGGGTAACACCGGGGAGCTGTTTTTT. It specifies CATSSGGGNTGELFF.

This chain links TRBV5-1 with TRBJ2-1, with 9 bases that match TRBD1. There are 16 residues in the CDR3. J lost 3 bases, V lost 0 bases, and 4 bases had no gene match. In germline, CDR1 is SGHRS, CDR2 YFSETQ. The DNA of the CDR3 is TGCGCCAGCAGCTTGGGTGGGACAGGGATCTACAATGAGCAGTTCTTC. Translated: CASSLGGTGIYNEQFF.

The genes are TRBV3-1 (or the pseudogene TRBV3-2) and TRBJ1-1; D might be TRBD1 (6 bases). The CDR3 contains 14 residues. Germline CDR1 and CDR2: LGHDT and YNNKEL (reference sequence). Trimming removed 4 bases from V and 5 bases from J, with 14 bases in between. CDR3 loop: CASSLHRGGTEAFF. The CDR3 DNA sequence: TGTGCCAGCAGCCTACACCGAGGGGGTACTGAAGCTTTCTTT.

The gene calls are TRBV18 and TRBJ1-5; D ambiguous. Germline-derived CDR1 and CDR2 are KGHSH and LQKENI. V was cut by 2 bases and J by 5 bases, with 7 bases left in between. CDR3 length: 13 amino acids. The CDR3, as DNA: TGTGCCAGCTCACCATACACCGATCAGCCCCAGCATTTT. It translates to CASSPYTDQPQHF.

The chain links TRBV19 to TRBJ1-1, with a tentative D call TRBD1 (6 bases). The germline gives CDR1 LNHDA, CDR2 SQIVND (reference sequence). V lost 6 bases and J lost 3, with 11 bases in between. This CDR3 spans 13 amino acids. CDR3 bases: TGTGCCAGTAGCGGGACATCTGACACTGAAGCTTTCTTT. This translates into CASSGTSDTEAFF. The full variable domain, its missing parts supplied by reference TRBV19 and TRBJ1-1, is DGGITQSPKYLFRKEGQNVTLSCEQNLNHDAMYWYRQDPGQGLRLIYYSQIVNDFQKGDIAEGYSVSREKKESFPLTVTSAQKNPTAFYLCASSGTSDTEAFFGQGTRLTVV.

CDR3 sequence reads: CAIMAGVSGANVLTF. CDR3 nucleotides: TGTGCCATCATGGCGGGGGTCTCTGGGGCCAACGTCCTGACTTTC. This rearrangement joins TRBV10-3 to TRBJ2-6, with TRBD2 matching 7 bases. Trimming removed 7 bases from V and 0 bases from J; junction bases left unmatched: 3. CDR3 length: 15 residues. The germline gives CDR1 ENHRY, CDR2 SYGVKD.

This clone appeared once. The chain recombines TRBV3-1 (or the pseudogene TRBV3-2) with TRBJ1-3; the D is unclear. The CDR3 is 12 amino acids. V dropped 4 bases and J dropped 1 base, with 2 bases sitting between them. Germline V gene lookup returns CDR1 LGHDT and CDR2 YNNKEL (reference sequence). CDR3 sequence reads: CASSPSGNTIYF. The DNA of the CDR3 is TGTGCCAGCAGCCCATCTGGAAACACCATATATTTT.

The chain recombines TRBV30 with TRBJ1-6, with unresolved D. The germline gives CDR1 GTSNPN, CDR2 SVGIG (reference sequence). The CDR3 runs to 12 residues. V lost 0 bases and J lost 15, with 12 bases in between. CDR3: CAWSVHSNFLHF. The DNA of the CDR3 is TGTGCCTGGAGTGTTCACTCCAACTTCCTCCACTTT.

CDR3 residues: CASSEQTGNQPQHF. CDR3 DNA sequence: TGTGCCAGCAGTGAGCAAACAGGTAATCAGCCCCAGCATTTT. The chain couples TRBV6-1 to TRBJ1-5; tentatively, D is TRBD1 (5 bases). CDR1 and CDR2 from the germline V gene are MNHNS and SASEGT. Trimming stripped 3 bases from V and 4 bases from J, with 10 bases between. The CDR3 totals 14 residues.

The rearrangement links TRBV28 to TRBJ2-3; tentative D call: TRBD1 (6 bases). The CDR3 contains 14 residues. V was clipped by 6 bases and J by 3 bases, with 13 bases between them. Germline V gives CDR1 MDHEN, CDR2 SYDVKM. This CDR3 is CASRDSWSTDTQYF. The CDR3 DNA is TGTGCCAGCAGGGACAGCTGGAGTACAGATACGCAGTATTTT. The complete variable domain, with remaining parts taken from reference TRBV28 and TRBJ2-3, reads DVKVTQSSRYLVKRTGEKVFLECVQDMDHENMFWYRQDPGLGLRLIYFSYDVKMKEKGDIPEGYSVSREKKERFSLILESASTNQTSMYLCASRDSWSTDTQYFGPGTRLTVL.

This sequence joins TRBV5-1 and TRBJ2-1; 10 positions agree with TRBD2. In germline, CDR1 is SGHRS, CDR2 YFSETQ. This CDR3 has 16 amino acids. The V gene end was trimmed by 1 base and the J gene end by 2 bases; junction bases not matched to a gene: 3. Here the CDR3 DNA reads TGCGCCAGCAGCTTGAGCGGGGGGGAAACCTACAATGAGCAGTTCTTC. The encoded protein is CASSLSGGETYNEQFF. The full variable domain, its missing parts supplied by reference TRBV5-1 and TRBJ2-1, is KAGVTQTPRYLIKTRGQQVTLSCSPISGHRSVSWYQQTPGQGLQFLFEYFSETQRNKGNFPGRFSGRQFSNSRSEMNVSTLELGDSALYLCASSLSGGETYNEQFFGPGTRLTVL.

CDR3 DNA: TGCGCCAGCAGCCCTTACAGGGGGCAAAATTCACCCCTCCACTTT. Translated: CASSPYRGQNSPLHF. J is TRBJ1-6 and V is TRBV5-1, with 9 bases lining up with TRBD1. V lost 4 bases, J lost 7 bases, and 6 bases stayed unmatched. Germline V lookup: CDR1 SGHRS, CDR2 YFSETQ. The CDR3 is 15 residues long.

This sequence joins TRBV24-1 and TRBJ2-6; TRBD1 matches at 8 bases. V lost 3 bases, J lost 0 bases, and 3 bases stayed unmatched. The germline CDR1 and CDR2 sequences are KGHDR and SFDVKD. The CDR3 loop spans 17 amino acids. The CDR3 DNA reads TGTGCCACCAGTGATCAGGGGGCGGACTCTGGGGCCAACGTCCTGACTTTC. This gives the protein CATSDQGADSGANVLTF.

The chain couples TRBV5-1 to TRBJ2-5, with 9 bases fitting TRBD2. This CDR3 contains 17 residues. Germline trimming cut 6 bases from V and 1 base from J; bases unmatched to any gene: 13. The germline V gene encodes CDR1 SGHRS and CDR2 YFSETQ. The chain's CDR3 is CASIARGERGVQETQYF. The CDR3 DNA reads TGCGCCAGCATCGCCCGGGGGGAGCGGGGGGTCCAAGAGACCCAGTACTTC.

The chain links TRBV7-2 to TRBJ2-3; 8 bases align to TRBD1. The CDR3 has 15 amino acids. CDR1 and CDR2 (germline): SGHTA, FQGNSA. The V segment lost 5 bases and the J segment 1 base; nucleotides outside the gene matches: 5. The CDR3 nucleotides are TGTGCCAGCAGCATGGTGACAGGGGGCACAGATACGCAGTATTTT. It codes for CASSMVTGGTDTQYF.

The chain is built from TRBV9 and TRBJ2-4; D call uncertain. V was pared by 2 bases and J by 8 bases, with 14 bases between. This CDR3 comprises 14 residues. CDR1 is SGDLS, CDR2 YYNGEE, per germline. The CDR3 nucleotides are TGTGCCAGCAGCGTTACCCCTGAGGCCTACATTCAGTACTTC. It codes for CASSVTPEAYIQYF.

The gene calls are TRBV29-1 and TRBJ1-1; a weak D match, TRBD1 (5 bases). V lost 5 bases and J lost 1, with 11 bases in between. The length of the CDR3 is 13 residues. The germline V gene encodes CDR1 SQVTM and CDR2 ANQGSEA. CDR3 nucleotides: TGCAGCGTTTCGACAGAGCCGAACACTGAAGCTTTCTTT. Residues: CSVSTEPNTEAFF.

This clone came up a few times. The rearrangement joins TRBV19 to TRBJ2-2, with D tentatively TRBD2 (6 bases). The V and J ends lost 3 bases and 4 bases respectively, with 12 bases between them. This CDR3 contains 15 residues. Germline V gene data show CDR1 as LNHDA and CDR2 as SQIVND (reference sequence). CDR3 residues: CASSMRERSTGELFF. CDR3 in DNA: TGTGCCAGTAGTATGCGGGAACGGAGCACCGGGGAGCTGTTTTTT.